One and the same sample provided the 22 T cell receptor beta chains below, sequenced in a study of early T cells in non-severe SARS-CoV-2 infection. TCRdb re-derived calls from the 5' RACE reads in MiXCR, one entry per CDR3 protein. The profile shows some 71,000 distinct CDR3 sequences, roughly an eighth of them singletons. Material: whole blood. The receptors were gathered from an adult who was a healthcare worker with PCR-confirmed SARS-CoV-2 infection or an uninfected control (not recorded which).

J is TRBJ1-1 and V is TRBV6-2 or TRBV6-3; 7 bases agree with TRBD1. Germline V gene lookup returns CDR1 MNHEY and CDR2 SVGEGT. This CDR3 comprises 14 residues. V shed 7 bases, J shed 1 base, and the junction held 6 bases outside the gene matches. The CDR3, as DNA: TGTGCCAGCAATACACAGGGGACGAACACTGAAGCTTTCTTT. Translating gives CASNTQGTNTEAFF.

The V call is TRBV5-1, the J call TRBJ2-3, with unresolved D. Trimming stripped 0 bases from V and 1 base from J, with 12 bases between. The CDR3 is made up of 16 amino acids. Germline V CDR1 and CDR2: SGHRS, YFSETQ. The CDR3: CASSLAVGIRTDTQYF. CDR3 nucleotide sequence: TGCGCCAGCAGCTTGGCCGTGGGAATTCGCACAGATACGCAGTATTTT.

This clonotype was picked up a small number of times. The chain has TRBV6-1 and TRBJ2-3; D gene unclear. CDR1 is MNHNS and CDR2 is SASEGT in the germline V gene. The CDR3 extends over 13 amino acids. V dropped 8 bases and J dropped 4 bases, with 13 bases sitting between them. For the CDR3, the DNA is TGTGCCAGCCTCGGGCCCCGGCCAGATACGCAGTATTTT. Protein product: CASLGPRPDTQYF.

For this clonotype: A read error may produce the germline difference seen at one junction end. The chain carries TRBV5-5 and TRBJ2-2; D is undetermined. The germline V gene encodes CDR1 SGHKS and CDR2 YYEKEE (reference sequence). This CDR3 contains 15 residues. The CDR3 here is CACSLWVGNTGELFF. The CDR3 region has the DNA TGTGCCTGCAGCTTGTGGGTGGGGAACACCGGGGAGCTGTTTTTT.

The sample holds a few counts of this clonotype. This chain uses TRBV6-2 or TRBV6-3 with TRBJ2-1; D might be TRBD2 (6 bases). The germline V gene encodes CDR1 MNHEY and CDR2 SVGEGT. V was cut by 2 bases and J by 6 bases, with 11 bases left in between. The CDR3 is 14 residues long. The CDR3 reads CASSYGRGLNEQFF. The CDR3 region has the DNA TGTGCCAGCAGTTACGGGCGGGGCCTCAATGAGCAGTTCTTC.

In this sample, this clonotype turned up a few times. The chain has TRBV6-5 and TRBJ1-2, with D perhaps matching TRBD1 (5 bases). V was cut by 1 base and J by 0 bases, with 12 bases left in between. Germline CDR1 is MNHEY and CDR2 is SVGAGI. The CDR3 runs 16 residues. CDR3 loop: CASSYLPVGANYGYTF. CDR3 nucleotides: TGTGCCAGCAGTTACTTGCCGGTAGGGGCTAACTATGGCTACACCTTC.

V and J are TRBV10-2 and TRBJ1-2, with D hard to call. Germline assignment: CDR1 WSHSY and CDR2 SAAADI. The CDR3 consists of 15 residues. The V gene lost 0 bases and the J gene lost 10 bases, with 18 bases spanning the gap. CDR3 amino acids: CASSESSRRINDYTF. CDR3 in DNA: TGCGCCAGCAGTGAGTCGTCCAGACGCATTAATGACTACACCTTC.

This chain joins TRBV7-9 and TRBJ2-4; D is ambiguous. Germline values: CDR1 SEHNR, CDR2 FQNEAQ (reference sequence). With 5 bases removed from V and 9 bases from J, the gap between germline ends came to 11 bases. This CDR3 is built from 12 residues. CDR3 DNA sequence: TGTGCCAGCAGCGGCGATGGGCGCATTCAGTACTTC. Its protein is CASSGDGRIQYF.

The rearrangement uses TRBV20-1 and TRBJ2-7, with 8 positions matching TRBD1. The germline CDR1 and CDR2 sequences are DFQATT and SNEGSKA (reference sequence). The CDR3 runs to 12 residues. The V segment lost 3 bases and the J segment 3 bases; nucleotides outside the gene matches: 1. This chain's CDR3 is CSARDRDYEQYF. The CDR3 bases are TGCAGTGCTAGGGACAGGGACTACGAGCAGTACTTC.

The chain recombines TRBV21-1 with TRBJ2-5; the D call in the table, TRBD1, was not verified against the DNA. TRBV21-1 is a pseudogene locus. This CDR3 comprises 15 residues. The CDR3 here is CASSKAPGSGETQYF. The CDR3 nucleotides read TGTGCCAGCAGCAAAGCCCCGGGGTCTGGGGAGACCCAGTACTTC.

In its sample, this clonotype was seen a few times. The V and J genes are TRBV11-3 and TRBJ2-2; unclear D gene. Germline values: CDR1 SGHNT, CDR2 YENEEA. V was trimmed by 2 bases and J by 3 bases, leaving 10 bases between them. This CDR3 comprises 15 residues. CDR3 bases: TGTGCCAGCAGCTTAAGAGGATTAGACACCGGGGAGCTGTTTTTT. Protein sequence: CASSLRGLDTGELFF. The full variable domain, with the rest looked up from reference TRBV11-3 and TRBJ2-2, is EAGVVQSPRYKIIEKKQPVAFWCNPISGHNTLYWYLQNLGQGPELLIRYENEEAVDDSQLPKDRFSAERLKGVDSTLKIQPAELGDSAVYLCASSLRGLDTGELFFGEGSRLTVL.

This clonotype occurred many times. The chain couples TRBV12-3 or TRBV12-4 to TRBJ2-3, with 7 nucleotides matching TRBD2. The CDR3 is made up of 14 amino acids. The J segment lost 3 bases and the V segment lost 8 bases, leaving 8 bases of the junction unmatched. DNA of the CDR3: TGTGCCAGCGAAGTGGGAGGGAATACAGATACGCAGTATTTT. Its translation is CASEVGGNTDTQYF.

The sample holds a few counts of this clonotype. The chain carries TRBV7-8 and TRBJ1-5, with D perhaps matching TRBD1 (5 bases). Germline CDR1 is SGHVS and CDR2 is FQNEAQ. The CDR3 has 16 amino acids. Trimming cost V 2 bases and J 0 bases, with 11 bases left between them. The CDR3 sequence is CASSLWGDHSNQPQHF. CDR3 bases: TGTGCCAGCAGCTTATGGGGGGACCATAGCAATCAGCCCCAGCATTTT.

This clonotype was seen a few times. The V call is TRBV29-1, the J call TRBJ2-2, with a weak D call TRBD2 (5 bases). V dropped 5 bases and J dropped 6 bases, with 13 bases sitting between them. CDR3 length equals 13 residues. Germline-derived CDR1 and CDR2 are SQVTM and ANQGSEA. This CDR3 is CSVRAGGAGELFF. CDR3 coding DNA: TGCAGCGTTCGGGCCGGAGGCGCCGGGGAGCTGTTTTTT.

This clonotype was detected only a few times. The chain couples TRBV7-9 to TRBJ1-2; possible D gene TRBD1, 5 bases. CDR1 and CDR2 (germline): SEHNR, FQNEAQ (reference sequence). The CDR3 is made up of 14 amino acids. V dropped 1 base and J dropped 7 bases, with 13 bases sitting between them. CDR3 protein: CASSLVGRGLGYTF. The CDR3 nucleotides read TGTGCCAGCAGCTTAGTGGGTAGGGGACTTGGCTACACCTTC.

Ten or more counts support this clonotype. The chain uses TRBV7-9 and TRBJ2-1, with D uncertain. The CDR3 extends over 12 amino acids. CDR1 and CDR2 (germline): SEHNR, FQNEAQ (reference sequence). V gave up 1 base and J gave up 8 bases, with 6 bases separating them. The CDR3 loop is CASSLGVYEQFF. In DNA, the CDR3 is TGTGCCAGCAGCTTAGGAGTCTATGAGCAGTTCTTC.

This clonotype was counted between two and nine times. The CDR3 DNA reads as TGTGCCAGCTCACCAGGGGACAGGGTGTTTGCACCCCTCCACTTT. It yields the protein CASSPGDRVFAPLHF. The chain recombines TRBV18 with TRBJ1-6; 9 bases map to TRBD1. The J segment lost 11 bases and the V segment lost 2 bases, leaving 7 bases of the junction unmatched. The CDR3 consists of 15 residues. Germline V gene sequence: CDR1 KGHSH, CDR2 LQKENI. Full variable domain (missing parts from reference TRBV18 and TRBJ1-6): NAGVMQNPRHLVRRRGQEARLRCSPMKGHSHVYWYRQLPEEGLKFMVYLQKENIIDESGMPKERFSAEFPKEGPSILRIQQVVRGDSAAYFCASSPGDRVFAPLHFGNGTRLTVT.

This clonotype occurred many times. V usage is TRBV29-1 and J usage is TRBJ2-3; the D gene could be TRBD1 or TRBD2 (6 bases each). Trimming stripped 6 bases from V and 2 bases from J, with 18 bases between. CDR3 length: 15 residues. Germline V gene sequence: CDR1 SQVTM, CDR2 ANQGSEA. The CDR3 reads CSVDRGPQLTDTQYF. The CDR3 bases are TGCAGCGTCGACCGGGGGCCGCAACTCACAGATACGCAGTATTTT.

V gene TRBV10-2 combines with J gene TRBJ2-2; D remains ambiguous. The CDR3 sequence is 13 residues long. The germline gives CDR1 WSHSY, CDR2 SAAADI. V gave up 6 bases and J gave up 6 bases, with 11 bases separating them. In DNA, the CDR3 is TGCGCCAGCAGGTCTGGGTCCTCCGGGGAGCTGTTTTTT. Amino acid sequence: CASRSGSSGELFF.

This clonotype was detected many times. The chain combines TRBV7-9 with TRBJ1-4; perhaps TRBD1 as D (5 bases). Germline V CDR1 and CDR2: SEHNR, FQNEAQ (reference sequence). V was clipped by 1 base and J by 6 bases, with 9 bases between them. CDR3 length: 14 residues. The CDR3 DNA is TGTGCCAGCAGCTTAGTTGGACACTATGAAAAACTGTTTTTT. Translated: CASSLVGHYEKLFF.

This clonotype occurred many times. The V call is TRBV6-6, the J call TRBJ2-1, with D uncertain. The CDR3 is 14 amino acids. Germline CDR1 MNHNY, CDR2 SVGAGI (reference sequence). Trimming took off 3 bases at V and 5 bases at J, with 11 bases between the two ends. The CDR3 DNA reads as TGTGCCAGCAGTTATGTCGACGGACACAATGAGCAGTTCTTC. Protein: CASSYVDGHNEQFF.

This clonotype was seen a few times. V gene TRBV29-1 combines with J gene TRBJ2-5, with no clear D. V dropped 2 bases and J dropped 3 bases, with 10 bases sitting between them. This CDR3 comprises 13 residues. The germline CDR1 and CDR2 sequences are SQVTM and ANQGSEA. CDR3 coding DNA: TGCAGCGTTGAATCCATCGTAAAAGAGACCCAGTACTTC. It encodes CSVESIVKETQYF.